A selection of T cell receptor beta chains follows, all from one sample in a study of vaccination and CD4 T cells after COVID-19. TCRdb independently ran MiXCR on the PCR reads; one entry per CDR3 protein. The data show fewer than 15,000 distinct CDR3 sequences, 56% seen once. These receptors lack a known antigen. Sequenced sample: CD4+ T cells from blood, cultured in vitro. The receptor source for this set is a human donor who had recovered from COVID-19. CDR3s include the opening cysteine and the closing phenylalanine or tryptophan. A D gene is named only where the DNA matches it firmly. Some rows have no size entry. The others give once, few or many, or a class for an expanded clone.

.	TRBV19	TRBJ1-5	.	CASSRPRLRYSNQPQHF	TGTGCCAGTAGTCGGCCCCGGCTACGCTATAGCAATCAGCCCCAGCATTTT
once	TRBV28	TRBJ1-2	.	CASSSWEGGRGYTF	TGTGCCAGCAGTTCTTGGGAGGGGGGGAGAGGCTACACCTTC
.	TRBV6-1	TRBJ1-2	.	CASTARSGRDGYTF	TGTGCCAGCACCGCACGGTCCGGACGGGATGGCTACACCTTC
.	TRBV7-9	TRBJ1-5	.	CASVNQPQHF	TGTGCCAGCGTAAATCAGCCCCAGCATTTT
.	TRBV12-3/TRBV12-4	TRBJ2-5	TRBD1	CASTFDRAGGETQYF	TGTGCCAGCACCTTCGACAGGGCTGGAGGAGAGACCCAGTACTTC
few	TRBV19	TRBJ1-5	.	CASRNQGTQPQHF	TGTGCCAGTAGAAACCAGGGGACCCAGCCCCAGCATTTT
.	TRBV28	TRBJ1-1	.	CASSFSGVVTEAFF	TGTGCCAGCAGTTTCTCGGGGGTTGTTACTGAAGCTTTCTTT
few	TRBV7-3	TRBJ2-6	TRBD1	CASSFRDSHVLTF	TGTGCCAGCAGCTTCCGGGACAGTCACGTCCTGACTTTC
few	TRBV11-3	TRBJ2-3	TRBD2	CASSTSGSTDTQYF	TGTGCCAGCAGCACTAGCGGGAGCACAGATACGCAGTATTTT
.	TRBV20-1	TRBJ2-3	.	CSARDLGHSTDTQYF	TGCAGTGCTAGGGACCTGGGTCATAGCACAGATACGCAGTATTTT
once	TRBV12-3/TRBV12-4	TRBJ2-1	TRBD2	CASSTLAGAHEQFF	TGTGCCAGCAGTACTCTAGCGGGGGCCCATGAGCAGTTCTTC
once	TRBV5-8	TRBJ1-5	.	CASSLFVGPQHF	TGTGCCAGCAGCTTGTTTGTTGGGCCCCAGCATTTT
.	TRBV27	TRBJ2-7	TRBD2	CASSAQLAGGPHEQYF	TGTGCCAGCAGCGCCCAACTAGCGGGAGGGCCCCACGAGCAGTACTTC
.	TRBV29-1	TRBJ1-4	.	CSVGGAATNEKLFF	TGCAGCGTTGGGGGGGCAGCAACTAATGAAAAACTGTTTTTT
.	TRBV20-1	TRBJ2-3	TRBD1	CSAPLSTGSFTDTQYF	TGCAGTGCCCCCCTTTCGACAGGGTCGTTCACAGATACGCAGTATTTT
.	TRBV20-1	TRBJ1-5	TRBD1	CSARTGGAENQPQHF	TGCAGTGCTAGAACAGGGGGCGCGGAAAATCAGCCCCAGCATTTT
.	TRBV20-1	TRBJ2-1	.	CSAYGPQSSYNEQFF	TGCAGTGCTTACGGGCCCCAGAGCTCCTACAATGAGCAGTTCTTC
.	TRBV4-1	TRBJ1-2	.	CASSQGGVTGTYGYTF	TGCGCCAGCAGCCAAGGAGGGGTGACCGGGACCTATGGCTACACCTTC
.	TRBV19	TRBJ1-4	TRBD1	CASQGQGYEKLFF	TGTGCCAGTCAAGGACAGGGTTATGAAAAACTGTTTTTT
.	TRBV7-3	TRBJ1-2	.	CASSSGTLNPYGYTF	TGTGCCAGCAGCTCCGGGACATTAAACCCCTATGGCTACACCTTC
.	TRBV19	TRBJ2-7	.	CASSMQPTSYEQYF	TGTGCCAGTAGTATGCAGCCGACCTCCTACGAGCAGTACTTC
.	TRBV6-2/TRBV6-3	TRBJ2-1	.	CASRYNPQATPPHNEQFF	TGTGCCAGCAGATACAATCCCCAAGCGACACCCCCCCACAATGAGCAGTTCTTC
.	TRBV14	TRBJ1-1	.	CASSQNTNTEAFF	TGTGCCAGCAGCCAAAATACGAACACTGAAGCTTTCTTT
few	TRBV25-1	TRBJ1-1	TRBD1	CASSESLQGYTEAFF	TGTGCCAGCAGTGAATCTTTACAGGGGTACACTGAAGCTTTCTTT
.	TRBV3-1	TRBJ2-1	TRBD1	CASSHSPGGYNEQFF	TGTGCCAGCAGCCACAGTCCAGGGGGTTACAATGAGCAGTTCTTC
.	TRBV7-8	TRBJ2-1	TRBD1	CASTGGQGFNEQFF	TGTGCCAGCACCGGGGGACAGGGGTTCAATGAGCAGTTCTTC
.	TRBV27	TRBJ1-2	.	CASSLAPQGNYGYTF	TGTGCCAGCAGTTTAGCCCCCCAGGGGAACTATGGCTACACCTTC
few	TRBV27	TRBJ1-3	.	CASSLLGIGNTIYF	TGTGCCAGCAGTTTATTGGGGATCGGAAACACCATATATTTT
.	TRBV6-2/TRBV6-3	TRBJ2-3	.	CASRGSSTDTQYF	TGTGCCAGCAGGGGTTCTAGCACAGATACGCAGTATTTT
.	TRBV5-1	TRBJ2-7	.	CASSLYSAYEQYF	TGCGCCAGCAGCTTATACTCAGCCTACGAGCAGTACTTC
.	TRBV20-1	TRBJ2-5	TRBD1	CSARDWGTGYRGETQYF	TGCAGTGCTAGAGATTGGGGGACAGGCTATCGGGGGGAGACCCAGTACTTC
.	TRBV5-1	TRBJ2-2	.	CASNTEGRIGGELFF	TGCGCCAGCAACACTGAAGGGAGGATCGGCGGGGAGCTGTTTTTT
.	TRBV15	TRBJ1-5	.	CATSRVGAAGNQPQHF	TGTGCCACCAGCAGAGTCGGGGCCGCGGGCAATCAGCCCCAGCATTTT
few	TRBV7-9	TRBJ2-5	TRBD1	CASSYRPDRGQETQYF	TGTGCCAGCAGCTACCGCCCGGACAGGGGGCAAGAGACCCAGTACTTC
.	TRBV20-1	TRBJ1-5	.	CSARLRQNSNQPQHF	TGCAGTGCTAGATTAAGACAGAATAGCAATCAGCCCCAGCATTTT
.	TRBV2	TRBJ1-3	.	CASRLTVSGNTIYF	TGTGCCAGCAGACTCACAGTGTCTGGAAACACCATATATTTT
.	TRBV15	TRBJ1-4	.	CATSRDSGTNEKLFF	TGTGCCACCAGCAGAGATTCAGGGACTAATGAAAAACTGTTTTTT
few	TRBV21-1	TRBJ1-5	.	CASSKVEQGQPQHF	TGTGCCAGCAGCAAAGTGGAGCAGGGCCAGCCCCAGCATTTT
.	TRBV20-1	TRBJ1-3	.	CSARVEGGNTIYF	TGCAGTGCTAGAGTTGAGGGCGGAAACACCATATATTTT
.	TRBV28	TRBJ1-1	.	CASSLRGDVRDTEAFF	TGTGCCAGCAGTTTAAGGGGGGACGTCAGGGACACTGAAGCTTTCTTT
.	TRBV27	TRBJ1-5	.	CASSRTGTGAVQPQHF	TGTGCCAGCAGCCGCACCGGGACGGGGGCGGTTCAGCCCCAGCATTTT
.	TRBV5-4	TRBJ1-2	.	CASSQDANYGYTF	TGTGCCAGCAGCCAAGACGCTAACTATGGCTACACCTTC